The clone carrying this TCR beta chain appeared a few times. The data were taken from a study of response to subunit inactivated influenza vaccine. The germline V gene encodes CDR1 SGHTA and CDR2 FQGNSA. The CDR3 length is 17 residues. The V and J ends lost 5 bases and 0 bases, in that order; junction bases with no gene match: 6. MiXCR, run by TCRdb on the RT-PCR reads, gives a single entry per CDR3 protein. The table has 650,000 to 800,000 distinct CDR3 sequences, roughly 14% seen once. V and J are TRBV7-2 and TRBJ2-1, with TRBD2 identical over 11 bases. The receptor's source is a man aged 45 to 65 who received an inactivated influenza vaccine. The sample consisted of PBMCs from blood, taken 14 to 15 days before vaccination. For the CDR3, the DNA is TGTGCCAGCAGCAAAACTAGCGGGGGTGGCTCCTACAATGAGCAGTTCTTC. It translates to CASSKTSGGGSYNEQFF.